These T cell receptor beta chains were read from a single sample in a study of patients and donors after allogeneic stem cell transplantation. TCRdb re-called the RT-PCR reads with MiXCR, one entry per CDR3 protein. The sample holds roughly 880,000 distinct CDR3 sequences; approximately 19% are singletons and the top ten take roughly 6%. What was sequenced was blood, either unsorted or a sorted T cell fraction (not recorded which). The receptors were sampled from a human donor who was either an allogeneic HSCT recipient or a stem cell or donor lymphocyte infusion donor (not recorded which). It is not recorded whose cells these are; they may come from a transplant donor. Both conserved end residues are part of each CDR3.

V gene: TRBV12-3/TRBV12-4; J gene: TRBJ1-6; CDR3 protein: CATTNRGAHNSPLHF
V gene: TRBV7-6; J gene: TRBJ2-7; CDR3 protein: CASSLEVEAYEQYF
V gene: TRBV4-3; J gene: TRBJ2-7; CDR3 protein: CASSQDKRTHYEQYF
V gene: TRBV20-1; J gene: TRBJ1-4; CDR3 protein: CSARDWRIHEKLFF
V gene: TRBV12-3/TRBV12-4; J gene: TRBJ2-7; CDR3 protein: CASRGPRGYEQYF
V gene: TRBV7-3; J gene: TRBJ2-7; CDR3 protein: CASRRTGSSEQYF
V gene: TRBV25-1; J gene: TRBJ1-3; CDR3 protein: CASRDRVGRTIYF
V gene: TRBV24-1; J gene: TRBJ2-3; CDR3 protein: CATSRIDGGHTDTQYF
V gene: TRBV2; J gene: TRBJ1-1; CDR3 protein: CASSPGSERNTEAFF
V gene: TRBV20-1; J gene: TRBJ2-2; CDR3 protein: CSVPGTSTGELFF
V gene: TRBV12-3/TRBV12-4; J gene: TRBJ2-1; CDR3 protein: CAIGAVPYNEQFF
V gene: TRBV5-1; J gene: TRBJ1-1; CDR3 protein: CASSFNIGNTEAFF
V gene: TRBV27; J gene: TRBJ2-2; CDR3 protein: CASSFHFSPGELFF
V gene: TRBV27; J gene: TRBJ1-1; CDR3 protein: CASSLPGAGAEAFF
V gene: TRBV20-1; J gene: TRBJ2-7; CDR3 protein: CSATGEPYEQYF
V gene: TRBV7-6; J gene: TRBJ2-5; CDR3 protein: CASSKQEGAVTQYF
V gene: TRBV4-3; J gene: TRBJ2-3; CDR3 protein: CASSQVAAVTDTQYF
V gene: TRBV12-3/TRBV12-4; J gene: TRBJ1-2; CDR3 protein: CASSLLRDRGGYTF
V gene: TRBV19; J gene: TRBJ1-1; CDR3 protein: CASSTWTGDTEAFF
V gene: TRBV6-1; J gene: TRBJ1-5; CDR3 protein: CASTLGLENQPQHF
V gene: TRBV29-1; J gene: TRBJ2-1; CDR3 protein: CSVWGAGTKPHNEQFF
V gene: TRBV5-6; J gene: TRBJ1-1; CDR3 protein: CASSSIDRADTEAFF
V gene: TRBV5-1; J gene: TRBJ2-2; CDR3 protein: CASSLAVIAAGELFF
V gene: TRBV29-1; J gene: TRBJ2-1; CDR3 protein: CSGRSGTYNEQFF
V gene: TRBV20-1; J gene: TRBJ2-3; CDR3 protein: CSARYKRLAGVNTQYF
V gene: TRBV12-3/TRBV12-4; J gene: TRBJ2-3; CDR3 protein: CASSFFSGVGDTQYF
V gene: TRBV7-9; J gene: TRBJ1-1; CDR3 protein: CASSLRGPPGLNTEAFF
V gene: TRBV24-1; J gene: TRBJ2-5; CDR3 protein: CATSDLRHPQGETQYF
V gene: TRBV20-1; J gene: TRBJ2-7; CDR3 protein: CSARGGQRGISYEQYF
V gene: TRBV7-2; J gene: TRBJ2-1; CDR3 protein: CASSSGLAGHEQFF
V gene: TRBV10-3; J gene: TRBJ2-7; CDR3 protein: CAISPGRAGSYEQYF
V gene: TRBV4-2; J gene: TRBJ2-5; CDR3 protein: CASSSSGGADQETQYF
V gene: TRBV12-3/TRBV12-4; J gene: TRBJ2-7; CDR3 protein: CASSAIRGEQYF
V gene: TRBV2; J gene: TRBJ2-5; CDR3 protein: CASSEALAGGTQYF
V gene: TRBV6-5; J gene: TRBJ2-3; CDR3 protein: CASSYSIVKREPTDTQYF
V gene: TRBV12-3/TRBV12-4; J gene: TRBJ1-4; CDR3 protein: CASSFLGNEKLFF
V gene: TRBV6-4; J gene: TRBJ2-1; CDR3 protein: CASSPSPGSLYEQFF
V gene: TRBV2; J gene: TRBJ2-2; CDR3 protein: CASSEEVNTGELFF
V gene: TRBV20-1; J gene: TRBJ2-5; CDR3 protein: CSAGGTSGSRLPQETQYF
V gene: TRBV20-1; J gene: TRBJ1-3; CDR3 protein: CSARAWGRKGNTIYF
V gene: TRBV11-2; J gene: TRBJ2-1; CDR3 protein: CASSPPRGNSYNEQFF
V gene: TRBV11-3; J gene: TRBJ2-1; CDR3 protein: CASRLGGGSLFF
V gene: TRBV12-3/TRBV12-4; J gene: TRBJ1-2; CDR3 protein: CASALTRGGSGYTF
V gene: TRBV2; J gene: TRBJ1-5; CDR3 protein: CASRTETGANQPQHF
V gene: TRBV4-1; J gene: TRBJ2-5; CDR3 protein: CASSQAIFPETQYF
V gene: TRBV5-1; J gene: TRBJ2-2; CDR3 protein: CASSATRTGVDGELFF
V gene: TRBV27; J gene: TRBJ1-5; CDR3 protein: CASSLIGDNQPQHF
V gene: TRBV7-9; J gene: TRBJ1-5; CDR3 protein: CASSSGQGEFQPQHF
V gene: TRBV4-2; J gene: TRBJ2-2; CDR3 protein: CASSQVRGELFF
V gene: TRBV12-3/TRBV12-4; J gene: TRBJ2-7; CDR3 protein: CASSPGTINEQYF
V gene: TRBV5-1; J gene: TRBJ2-2; CDR3 protein: CASSLSAANTGELFF
V gene: TRBV5-5; J gene: TRBJ2-1; CDR3 protein: CASSSRGLADEQFF